The clone carrying this TCR beta chain was observed a handful of times. Its cognate antigen is unknown. Trimming shortened V by 3 bases and J by 6 bases, and 13 bases separated the two germline ends. This CDR3 spans 14 amino acids. Germline V lookup: CDR1 SGDLS, CDR2 YYNGEE. This record belongs to a study of Graves' ophthalmopathy and Graves' hyperthyroidism. Aged 18 to 65, hyperthyroidism patients had been newly diagnosed, with under 2 months' duration. Serum thyroxine and TRAb, along with clinical symptoms, thyroid ultrasound and orbital computed tomography, were what diagnosis relied on. Notes on the study in general: Progression of ophthalmopathy was predicted by the model with around 70% sensitivity and less than 85% specificity.

RNA transcripts served as template for amplifying TCR beta CDR3 sequences. The library came from an HTBI-primed first-round RT-PCR and a second-round multiplex PCR. TCRdb used MiXCR to reprocess the multiplex PCR reads, holding one entry per CDR3 protein. Counted here are over a million distinct CDR3 sequences, 35% to 40% occurring once; the ten biggest clones make up approximately 10%. The TCR comes from an adult man with Graves' hyperthyroidism. Sequencing was carried out using peripheral blood or thyroid tissue (not recorded which). The gene calls are TRBV9 and TRBJ1-5, with D perhaps matching TRBD1 (5 bases). The DNA of the CDR3 is TGTGCCAGCAGCGGACAGCCCTTCGGTCAGCCCCAGCATTTT. Its protein is CASSGQPFGQPQHF.